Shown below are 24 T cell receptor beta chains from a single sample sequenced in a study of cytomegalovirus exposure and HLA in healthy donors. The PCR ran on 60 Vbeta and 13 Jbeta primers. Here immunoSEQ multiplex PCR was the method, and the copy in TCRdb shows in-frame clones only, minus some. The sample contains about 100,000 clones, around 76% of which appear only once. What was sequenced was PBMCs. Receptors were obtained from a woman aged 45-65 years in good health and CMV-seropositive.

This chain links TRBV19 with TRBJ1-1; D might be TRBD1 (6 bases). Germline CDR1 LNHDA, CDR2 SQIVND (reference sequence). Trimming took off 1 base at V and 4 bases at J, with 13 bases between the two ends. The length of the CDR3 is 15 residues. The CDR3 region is CASSIGGGLGTEAFF. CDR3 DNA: TGTGCCAGTAGTATAGGCGGGGGCTTGGGCACTGAAGCTTTCTTT. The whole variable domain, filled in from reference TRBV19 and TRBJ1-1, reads DGGITQSPKYLFRKEGQNVTLSCEQNLNHDAMYWYRQDPGQGLRLIYYSQIVNDFQKGDIAEGYSVSREKKESFPLTVTSAQKNPTAFYLCASSIGGGLGTEAFFGQGTRLTVV.

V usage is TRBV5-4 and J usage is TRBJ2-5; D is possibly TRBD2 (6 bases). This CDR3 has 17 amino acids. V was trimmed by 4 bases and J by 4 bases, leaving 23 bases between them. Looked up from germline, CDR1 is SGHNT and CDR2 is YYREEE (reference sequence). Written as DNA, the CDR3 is TGTGCCAGCAGCCCGTGGGGGGTCGGGACCCCACGAGAGACCCAGTACTTC. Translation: CASSPWGVGTPRETQYF.

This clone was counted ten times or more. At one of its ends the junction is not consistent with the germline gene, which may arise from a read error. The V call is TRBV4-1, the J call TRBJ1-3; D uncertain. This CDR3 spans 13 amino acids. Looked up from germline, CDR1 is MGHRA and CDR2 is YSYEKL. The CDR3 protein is CASSQMTGNTIYF. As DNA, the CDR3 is TGCGCCAGCAGCCAAATGACTGGGAACACCATATATTTT.

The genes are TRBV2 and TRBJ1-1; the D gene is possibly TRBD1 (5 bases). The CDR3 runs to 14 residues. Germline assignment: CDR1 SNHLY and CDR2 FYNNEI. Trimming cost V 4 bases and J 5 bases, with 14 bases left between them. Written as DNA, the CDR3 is TGTGCCAGCAGTGTGGGGGGGGTTGGGACTGAAGCTTTCTTT. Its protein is CASSVGGVGTEAFF.

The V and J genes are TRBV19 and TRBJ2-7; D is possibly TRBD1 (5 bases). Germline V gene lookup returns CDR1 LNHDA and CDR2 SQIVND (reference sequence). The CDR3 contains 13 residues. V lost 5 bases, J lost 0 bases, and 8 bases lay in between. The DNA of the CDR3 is TGTGCCAGTAGTCGCGACAGCTCCTACGAGCAGTACTTC. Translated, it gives CASSRDSSYEQYF.

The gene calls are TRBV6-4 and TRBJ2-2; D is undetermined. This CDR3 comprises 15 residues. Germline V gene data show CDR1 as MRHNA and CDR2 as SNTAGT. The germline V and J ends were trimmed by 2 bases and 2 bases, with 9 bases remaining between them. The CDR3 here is CASSDNAANTGELFF. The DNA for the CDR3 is TGTGCCAGCAGTGACAACGCGGCCAACACCGGGGAGCTGTTTTTT.

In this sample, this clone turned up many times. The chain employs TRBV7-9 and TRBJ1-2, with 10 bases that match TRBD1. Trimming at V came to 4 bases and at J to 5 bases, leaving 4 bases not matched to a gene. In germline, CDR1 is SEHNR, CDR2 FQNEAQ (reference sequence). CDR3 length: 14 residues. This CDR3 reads CASSSGQGIYGYTF. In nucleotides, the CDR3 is TGTGCCAGCAGCTCGGGACAGGGGATTTATGGCTACACCTTC.

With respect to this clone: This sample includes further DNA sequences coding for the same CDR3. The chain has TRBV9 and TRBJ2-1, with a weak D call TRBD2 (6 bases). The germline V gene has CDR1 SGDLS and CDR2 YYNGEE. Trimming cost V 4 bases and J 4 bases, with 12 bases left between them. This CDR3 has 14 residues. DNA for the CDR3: TGTGCCAGCAGCCCCCCAGGGACTTACAATGAGCAGTTCTTC. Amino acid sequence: CASSPPGTYNEQFF.

CDR3 sequence (DNA): TGTGCCAGCAGCTTAAGCTGGGGACTTCAGAACACTGAAGCTTTCTTT. Translated, it gives CASSLSWGLQNTEAFF. J is TRBJ1-1 and V is TRBV7-2, with D maybe TRBD1 (5 bases). The V gene's germline CDR1 is SGHTA and CDR2 FQGNSA. The CDR3 runs to 16 residues. V was clipped by 2 bases and J by 1 base, with 14 bases between them.

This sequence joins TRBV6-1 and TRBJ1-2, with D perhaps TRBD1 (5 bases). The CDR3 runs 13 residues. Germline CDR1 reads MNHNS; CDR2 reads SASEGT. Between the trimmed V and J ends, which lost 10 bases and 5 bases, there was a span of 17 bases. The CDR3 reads CATYGEQAYGYTF. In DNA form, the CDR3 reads TGTGCCACCTACGGCGAACAGGCTTATGGCTACACCTTC.

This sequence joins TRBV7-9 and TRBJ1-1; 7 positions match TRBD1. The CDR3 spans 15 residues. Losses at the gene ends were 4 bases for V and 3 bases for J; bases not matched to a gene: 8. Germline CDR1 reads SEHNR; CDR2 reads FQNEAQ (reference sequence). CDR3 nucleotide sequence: TGTGCCAGCAGCTCACCCAATACAGGGGACACTGAAGCTTTCTTT. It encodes CASSSPNTGDTEAFF.

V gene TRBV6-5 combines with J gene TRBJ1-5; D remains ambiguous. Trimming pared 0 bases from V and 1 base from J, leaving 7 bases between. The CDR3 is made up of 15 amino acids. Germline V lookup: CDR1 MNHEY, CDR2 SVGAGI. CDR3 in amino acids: CASSYSAKSNQPQHF. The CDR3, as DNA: TGTGCCAGCAGTTACTCGGCCAAAAGCAATCAGCCCCAGCATTTT.

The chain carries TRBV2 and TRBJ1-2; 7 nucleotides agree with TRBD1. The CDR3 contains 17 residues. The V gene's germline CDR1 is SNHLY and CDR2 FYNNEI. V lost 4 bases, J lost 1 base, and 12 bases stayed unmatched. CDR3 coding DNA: TGTGCCAGCAGTGCTGACAGGGTCCCGTCGCATAACTATGGCTACACCTTC. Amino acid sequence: CASSADRVPSHNYGYTF.

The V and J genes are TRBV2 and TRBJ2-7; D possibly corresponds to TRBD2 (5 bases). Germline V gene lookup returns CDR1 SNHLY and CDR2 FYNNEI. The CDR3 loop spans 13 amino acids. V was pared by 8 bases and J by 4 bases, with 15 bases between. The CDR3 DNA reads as TGTGCCAGCGGATTGAGGGTGGGATACGAGCAGTACTTC. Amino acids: CASGLRVGYEQYF.

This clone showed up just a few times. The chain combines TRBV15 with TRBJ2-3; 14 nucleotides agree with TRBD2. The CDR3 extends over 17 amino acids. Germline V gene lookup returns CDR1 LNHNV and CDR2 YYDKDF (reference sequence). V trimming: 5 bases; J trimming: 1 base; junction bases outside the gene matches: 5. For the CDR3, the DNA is TGTGCCACCAGCGGACTAGCGGGGGGTTCGGGCACAGATACGCAGTATTTT. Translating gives CATSGLAGGSGTDTQYF.

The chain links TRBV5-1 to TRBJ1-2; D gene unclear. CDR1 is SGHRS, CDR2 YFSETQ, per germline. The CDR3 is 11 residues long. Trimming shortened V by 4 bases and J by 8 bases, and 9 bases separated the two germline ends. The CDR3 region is CASSLESGYTF. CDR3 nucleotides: TGCGCCAGCAGCCTTGAGAGCGGCTACACCTTC.

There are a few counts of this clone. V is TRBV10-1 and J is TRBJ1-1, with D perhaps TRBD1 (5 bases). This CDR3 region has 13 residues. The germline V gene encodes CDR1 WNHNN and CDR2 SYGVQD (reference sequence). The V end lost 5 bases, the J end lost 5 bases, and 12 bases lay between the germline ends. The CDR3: CASSLTGRTEAFF. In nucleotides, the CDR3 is TGCGCCAGCAGTTTAACAGGACGTACTGAAGCTTTCTTT.

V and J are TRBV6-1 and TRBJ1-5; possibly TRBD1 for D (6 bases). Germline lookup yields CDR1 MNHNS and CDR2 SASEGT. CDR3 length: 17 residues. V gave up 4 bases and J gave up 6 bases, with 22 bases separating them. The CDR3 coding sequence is TGTGCCAGCAGTGCTACCCGGGCCTCACTCAGGGGTCAGCCCCAGCATTTT. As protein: CASSATRASLRGQPQHF.

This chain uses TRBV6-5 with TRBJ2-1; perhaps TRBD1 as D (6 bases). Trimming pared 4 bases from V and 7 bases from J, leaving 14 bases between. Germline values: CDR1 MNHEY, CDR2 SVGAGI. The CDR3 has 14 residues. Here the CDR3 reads CASSSPLRGNEQFF. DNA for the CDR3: TGTGCCAGCAGTTCCCCTCTGAGGGGGAATGAGCAGTTCTTC.

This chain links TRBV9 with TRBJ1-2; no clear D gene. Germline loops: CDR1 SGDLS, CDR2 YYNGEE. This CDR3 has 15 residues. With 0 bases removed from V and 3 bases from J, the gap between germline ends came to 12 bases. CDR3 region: CASSVGVLRDYGYTF. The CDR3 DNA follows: TGTGCCAGCAGCGTAGGGGTACTCCGGGACTATGGCTACACCTTC.

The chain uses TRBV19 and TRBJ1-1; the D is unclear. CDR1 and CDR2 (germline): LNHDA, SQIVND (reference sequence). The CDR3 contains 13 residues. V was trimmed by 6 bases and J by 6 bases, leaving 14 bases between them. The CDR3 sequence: CASSPVMGAEAFF. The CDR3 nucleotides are TGTGCCAGTAGCCCCGTTATGGGCGCTGAAGCTTTCTTT.

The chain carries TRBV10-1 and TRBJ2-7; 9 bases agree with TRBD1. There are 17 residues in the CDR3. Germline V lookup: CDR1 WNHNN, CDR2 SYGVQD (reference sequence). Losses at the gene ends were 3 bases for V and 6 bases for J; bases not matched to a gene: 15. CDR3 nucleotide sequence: TGCGCCAGCAGTGATGTCAGGACAGGGGCCCCTAAGGGCGAGCAGTACTTC. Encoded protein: CASSDVRTGAPKGEQYF.

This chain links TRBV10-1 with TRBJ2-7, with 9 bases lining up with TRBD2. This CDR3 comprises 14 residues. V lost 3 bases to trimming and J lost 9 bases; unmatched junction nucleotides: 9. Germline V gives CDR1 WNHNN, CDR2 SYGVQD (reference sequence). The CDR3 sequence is CASSEGAGGPLQYF. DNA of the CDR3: TGCGCCAGCAGTGAAGGGGCGGGAGGGCCGTTGCAGTACTTC.

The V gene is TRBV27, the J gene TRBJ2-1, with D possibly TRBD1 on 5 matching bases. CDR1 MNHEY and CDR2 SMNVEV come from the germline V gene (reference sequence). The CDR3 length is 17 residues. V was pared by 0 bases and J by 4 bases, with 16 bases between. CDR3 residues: CASSLSGRVPTYNEQFF. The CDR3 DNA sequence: TGTGCCAGCAGTTTATCGGGGCGCGTCCCTACATACAATGAGCAGTTCTTC.